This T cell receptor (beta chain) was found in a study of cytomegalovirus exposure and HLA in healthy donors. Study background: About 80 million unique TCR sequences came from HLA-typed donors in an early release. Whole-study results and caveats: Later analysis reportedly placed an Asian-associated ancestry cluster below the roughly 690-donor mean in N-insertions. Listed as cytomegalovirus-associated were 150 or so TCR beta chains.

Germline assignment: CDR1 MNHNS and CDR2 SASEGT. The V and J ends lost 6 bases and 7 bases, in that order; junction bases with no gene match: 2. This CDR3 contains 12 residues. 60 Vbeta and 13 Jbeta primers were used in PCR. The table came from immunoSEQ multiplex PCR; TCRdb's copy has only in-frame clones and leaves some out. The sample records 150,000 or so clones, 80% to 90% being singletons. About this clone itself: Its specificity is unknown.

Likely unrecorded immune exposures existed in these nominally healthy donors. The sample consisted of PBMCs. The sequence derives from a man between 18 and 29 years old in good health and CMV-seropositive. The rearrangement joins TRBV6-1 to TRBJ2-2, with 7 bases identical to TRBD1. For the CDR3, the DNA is TGTGCCAGCAGATCAGGGGGCGGGGAGCTGTTTTTT. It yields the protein CASRSGGGELFF.